This paragraph reports one T cell receptor beta chain. Individuals drawn from approximately 26 US areas were about 18 to 89 years old. Participants' own reports of clinical history determined their cohort assignment. The data originate from a study of blood T cell repertoires in COVID-19. On the study more broadly: Samples representing acute and convalescent COVID-19 were sourced from the United States, Italy and Spain. Nucleic acid was either cDNA or gDNA, and it came from T cells, B-cell-depleted T cells, or PBMCs.

The CDR3 runs to 14 residues. Trimming took off 6 bases at V and 2 bases at J, with 14 bases between the two ends. Germline values: CDR1 SGHVS, CDR2 FQNEAQ. The table came from immunoSEQ multiplex PCR; TCRdb's copy has only in-frame clones and leaves some out. The data show roughly 500,000 clones, about 85% seen once. This chain joins TRBV7-8 and TRBJ2-7; tentative D call: TRBD1 (6 bases). Sequencing was performed on PBMCs or T cells enriched from blood (not recorded which). This TCR came from a woman aged 60-75 years who had recovered from COVID-19. The CDR3 region is CASRSGQSPYEQYF. CDR3 in DNA: TGTGCCAGCAGGAGTGGACAGAGTCCCTACGAGCAGTACTTC.